This TCR beta chain was recorded in a study of T cell responses to AZD1222 COVID-19 vaccine. This table comes from immunoSEQ multiplex PCR, and its TCRdb copy is limited to in-frame clones, with some not included. The table has 120,000 to 150,000 clones, 80% to 95% seen once; the top ten hold approximately 3%. The V gene lost 6 bases and the J gene lost 1 base, with 9 bases spanning the gap. This CDR3 is built from 13 residues. Germline CDR1 KGHSH, CDR2 LQKENI. This clone was seen just once. The origin of this receptor is an adult in good health. The chain combines TRBV18 with TRBJ1-1; no firm D call. Specimen: peripheral blood, collected on day 0 of AZD1222 vaccination. Written as DNA, the CDR3 is TGTGCCAGCTCGGCGGCAGAGAACACTGAAGCTTTCTTT. It codes for CASSAAENTEAFF.